This entry lists 25 T cell receptor beta chains sequenced from one sample in a study of blood T cell repertoires in COVID-19. Only in-frame clones appear in the TCRdb table, and some are missing; sequencing was by immunoSEQ multiplex PCR. The sample carries 150,000 or so clones, roughly 73% recorded once. The source material was peripheral blood. The receptors were gathered from a woman aged 45-65 years with active or convalescent COVID-19.

The chain carries TRBV3-1 (or the pseudogene TRBV3-2) and TRBJ1-1; D not resolved. Between the trimmed V and J ends, which lost 2 bases and 0 bases, there was a span of 16 bases. This CDR3 comprises 17 residues. The germline V gene encodes CDR1 LGHDT and CDR2 YNNKEL (reference sequence). The CDR3 spells CASSQSLQTPMNTEAFF. The CDR3 DNA is TGTGCCAGCAGCCAATCTTTGCAGACTCCCATGAACACTGAAGCTTTCTTT.

The chain has TRBV12-5 and TRBJ2-7; 8 bases map to TRBD1. The CDR3 spans 16 residues. The germline V gene encodes CDR1 LGHNT and CDR2 FRNRAP. Trimming removed 10 bases from V and 0 bases from J; junction bases left unmatched: 14. CDR3 protein: CATALGTGRFSYEQYF. Written as DNA, the CDR3 is TGTGCTACCGCCCTCGGGACAGGCCGTTTCTCCTACGAGCAGTACTTC.

The V gene is TRBV12-3 or TRBV12-4, the J gene TRBJ1-5; D might be TRBD1 (5 bases). CDR3 length: 12 amino acids. V dropped 4 bases and J dropped 5 bases, with 6 bases sitting between them. The CDR3 DNA is TGTGCCAGCAGTTCACAGGATCAGCCCCAGCATTTT. Translating it yields CASSSQDQPQHF.

This chain connects TRBV7-2 to TRBJ1-2; 8 bases line up with TRBD1. Trimming took 5 bases from V and 8 from J; bases not matched to a gene: 13. CDR3 length: 15 residues. Germline V gene lookup returns CDR1 SGHTA and CDR2 FQGNSA. CDR3 DNA sequence: TGTGCCAGCAGCCTAAACAGGGGGGAAGGAAAAGGCTACACCTTC. This codes for CASSLNRGEGKGYTF.

This CDR3 reads CSAHAGGYTF. The CDR3, as DNA: TGCAGTGCTCATGCAGGAGGCTACACCTTC. The rearrangement uses TRBV20-1 and TRBJ1-2; D is uncertain. Germline assignment: CDR1 DFQATT and CDR2 SNEGSKA (reference sequence). V gave up 5 bases and J gave up 8 bases, with 9 bases separating them. CDR3 length equals 10 residues.

The rearrangement links TRBV3-1 (or the pseudogene TRBV3-2) to TRBJ2-3; 9 positions agree with TRBD2. This CDR3 spans 16 amino acids. The V segment lost 4 bases and the J segment 0 bases; nucleotides outside the gene matches: 5. CDR1 and CDR2 from the germline V gene are LGHDT and YNNKEL (reference sequence). The CDR3 protein is CASSRHSGGSTDTQYF. The CDR3 DNA reads TGTGCCAGCAGCCGGCATAGCGGGGGAAGCACAGATACGCAGTATTTT.

The chain couples TRBV5-1 to TRBJ2-4; 8 bases agree with TRBD1. The CDR3 totals 16 residues. With V trimmed by 0 bases and J by 3 bases, 5 bases remained unmatched. CDR1 is SGHRS, CDR2 YFSETQ, per germline. CDR3 bases: TGCGCCAGCAGCTTGGCCGGACAGGGCGTCAAAAACATTCAGTACTTC. Translating gives CASSLAGQGVKNIQYF.

The CDR3 loop is CSASSSGTGNSPLHF. The DNA of the CDR3 is TGCAGTGCTAGTAGTTCGGGGACAGGGAATTCACCCCTCCACTTT. The J gene is TRBJ1-6, the V gene TRBV20-1, with 9 bases fitting TRBD1. Trimming took 3 bases from V and 7 from J; bases not matched to a gene: 7. From germline, CDR1 is DFQATT and CDR2 SNEGSKA (reference sequence). The CDR3 spans 15 residues.

The rearrangement links TRBV20-1 to TRBJ2-1; D is uncertain. The V gene's germline CDR1 is DFQATT and CDR2 SNEGSKA (reference sequence). This CDR3 is built from 12 residues. Deletions cut 3 bases from V and 9 bases from J, with 12 bases between. For the CDR3, the DNA is TGCAGTGCTAGTGGCGGATACGGTGAGCAGTTCTTC. This codes for CSASGGYGEQFF.

The rearrangement links TRBV30 to TRBJ2-3; 11 bases map to TRBD2. The V gene's germline CDR1 is GTSNPN and CDR2 SVGIG (reference sequence). CDR3 length: 16 residues. Losses at the gene ends were 2 bases for V and 3 bases for J; bases not matched to a gene: 7. Here the CDR3 reads CAWSLAGGRGTDTQYF. The CDR3 DNA follows: TGTGCCTGGAGTTTAGCGGGGGGGAGGGGTACAGATACGCAGTATTTT. Full variable domain (missing parts from reference TRBV30 and TRBJ2-3): SQTIHQWPATLVQPVGSPLSLECTVEGTSNPNLYWYRQAAGRGLQLLFYSVGIGQISSEVPQNLSASRPQDRQFILSSKKLLLSDSGFYLCAWSLAGGRGTDTQYFGPGTRLTVL.

The gene calls are TRBV7-3 and TRBJ2-2, with unresolved D. The CDR3 has 15 residues. Trimming pared 8 bases from V and 0 bases from J, leaving 13 bases between. The germline CDR1 and CDR2 sequences are SGHTA and FQGTGA. The CDR3 DNA reads as TGTGCCAGCGGTAAGACAAACTCGAACACCGGGGAGCTGTTTTTT. It translates to CASGKTNSNTGELFF.

Written as DNA, the CDR3 is TGTGCCATCAGTGAGTCCCCCCCGGGATACAATGAGCAGTTCTTC. As protein: CAISESPPGYNEQFF. The gene calls are TRBV10-3 and TRBJ2-1; the D gene is possibly TRBD2 (5 bases). The length of the CDR3 is 15 residues. The V end lost 0 bases, the J end lost 4 bases, and 10 bases lay between the germline ends. Germline CDR1 reads ENHRY; CDR2 reads SYGVKD.

The chain has TRBV6-2 or TRBV6-3 and TRBJ1-2; D remains unclear. Germline lookup yields CDR1 MNHEY and CDR2 SVGEGT. This CDR3 comprises 15 residues. V was shortened by 4 bases and J by 2 bases, with 14 bases between the two germline ends. CDR3 in DNA: TGTGCCAGCAGTTCGGTCGGGGAGGGAAACTATGGCTACACCTTC. Protein product: CASSSVGEGNYGYTF.

This chain uses TRBV28 with TRBJ1-5; TRBD1 aligns across 10 bases. CDR1 MDHEN and CDR2 SYDVKM come from the germline V gene. Germline trimming cut 5 bases from V and 7 bases from J; bases unmatched to any gene: 5. CDR3 length: 14 amino acids. CDR3 protein: CASSQTGGSQPQHF. For the CDR3, the DNA is TGTGCCAGCAGTCAGACAGGGGGCAGCCAGCCCCAGCATTTT.

On this clone itself: The junction shows a germline mismatch at one end, possibly a read error. The V and J genes are TRBV3-1 (or the pseudogene TRBV3-2) and TRBJ1-2, with 7 nucleotides matching TRBD1. Germline-derived CDR1 and CDR2 are LGHDT and YNNKEL (reference sequence). The CDR3 runs to 12 residues. The CDR3 nucleotides are TGTGCCAGCAGCCACACAGGGGACCGCTTCTCCTTC. It translates to CASSHTGDRFSF.

This rearrangement joins TRBV18 to TRBJ2-7, with 7 bases that match TRBD1. The CDR3 length is 13 residues. Looked up from germline, CDR1 is KGHSH and CDR2 is LQKENI. The trim removed 3 bases at V and 10 bases at J, leaving 9 bases unmatched. In nucleotides, the CDR3 is TGTGCCAGCTCACCGGGGACAGCTGAATCCCAGTACTTC. Residues: CASSPGTAESQYF.

This chain uses TRBV2 with TRBJ1-6; 9 nucleotides align to TRBD1. This CDR3 is built from 17 residues. Germline CDR1 and CDR2: SNHLY and FYNNEI. J lost 9 bases, V lost 5 bases, and 14 bases had no gene match. CDR3 in amino acids: CASSRYRAGTGSSPLHF. The DNA of the CDR3 is TGTGCCAGCAGTCGGTACAGAGCAGGGACAGGGAGTTCACCCCTCCACTTT.

The rearrangement joins TRBV6-4 to TRBJ2-2; tentative D call: TRBD1 (5 bases). The length of the CDR3 is 14 residues. Per the germline V gene, CDR1 is MRHNA and CDR2 is SNTAGT. Trimming cost V 3 bases and J 4 bases, with 9 bases left between them. The CDR3 coding sequence is TGTGCCAGCAGTGAAGGGCAGGGCACCGGGGAGCTGTTTTTT. This codes for CASSEGQGTGELFF.

A single count supports this clone. The chain uses TRBV19 and TRBJ2-1, with 10 bases aligning to TRBD2. Germline V gene sequence: CDR1 LNHDA, CDR2 SQIVND (reference sequence). CDR3 length: 20 amino acids. V lost 5 bases, J lost 0 bases, and 16 bases stayed unmatched. Here the CDR3 reads CASSQGPWTSGKSSYNEQFF. In DNA, the CDR3 is TGTGCCAGTAGTCAGGGACCTTGGACTAGCGGTAAAAGCTCCTACAATGAGCAGTTCTTC.

This clone was found a few times. The junction departs from germline at one end; a sequencing error may be responsible. This chain uses TRBV5-5 with TRBJ1-4; 10 bases match TRBD1. The V gene's germline CDR1 is SGHKS and CDR2 YYEKEE (reference sequence). The CDR3 is 19 amino acids. CDR3 in amino acids: CASSLDSGTGEVGDEKLFF. In nucleotides, the CDR3 is TGTGCCAGCAGTTTGGACTCCGGGACAGGGGAAGTTGGCGATGAAAAACTGTTTTTT.

This clone was seen only a few times. The chain combines TRBV19 with TRBJ2-3; weak D call: TRBD2 (5 bases). CDR3 length: 13 amino acids. CDR1 and CDR2 from the germline V gene are LNHDA and SQIVND (reference sequence). The germline V and J ends were trimmed by 7 bases and 6 bases, with 14 bases remaining between them. CDR3 nucleotides: TGTGCCAGTACCCTAGGAGGTGGGGATACGCAGTATTTT. It yields the protein CASTLGGGDTQYF.

The chain combines TRBV19 with TRBJ1-6; 7 bases line up with TRBD1. Unmatched junction bases numbered 11, after V lost 6 bases and J lost 12 bases. CDR1 and CDR2 from the germline V gene are LNHDA and SQIVND (reference sequence). There are 14 residues in the CDR3. CDR3 amino acids: CASRTRDRTLPLHF. The CDR3 DNA sequence: TGTGCCAGTAGAACCCGGGACAGAACCTTACCCCTCCACTTT.

The V gene is TRBV30, the J gene TRBJ2-7; 9 bases are a match to TRBD2. V was pared by 0 bases and J by 6 bases, with 6 bases of the junction left unmatched. This CDR3 has 14 residues. In germline, CDR1 is GTSNPN, CDR2 SVGIG (reference sequence). The CDR3 nucleotides are TGTGCCTGGAGTGTAGGGCTAGCGGGAACCGAGCAGTACTTC. It specifies CAWSVGLAGTEQYF. Full variable domain (missing parts from reference TRBV30 and TRBJ2-7): SQTIHQWPATLVQPVGSPLSLECTVEGTSNPNLYWYRQAAGRGLQLLFYSVGIGQISSEVPQNLSASRPQDRQFILSSKKLLLSDSGFYLCAWSVGLAGTEQYFGPGTRLTVT.

This clone occurred once. The chain is built from TRBV24-1 and TRBJ2-2; 10 bases line up with TRBD2. The germline gives CDR1 KGHDR, CDR2 SFDVKD. This CDR3 is built from 16 residues. The V gene end was trimmed by 4 bases and the J gene end by 4 bases; junction bases not matched to a gene: 5. CDR3 residues: CATSDRSSGSTGELFF. Written as DNA, the CDR3 is TGTGCCACCAGTGACAGATCTAGCGGGAGCACCGGGGAGCTGTTTTTT.

The genes are TRBV6-1 and TRBJ1-1, with a weak D call TRBD1 (6 bases). Looked up from germline, CDR1 is MNHNS and CDR2 is SASEGT. The CDR3 length is 16 residues. The V and J ends lost 0 bases and 0 bases respectively, with 11 bases between them. CDR3 in amino acids: CASSEAWGRVNTEAFF. The CDR3 DNA follows: TGTGCCAGCAGTGAAGCGTGGGGGCGGGTGAACACTGAAGCTTTCTTT.